This T cell receptor beta chain stems from a study of cytomegalovirus exposure and HLA in healthy donors. Study observations and caveats: Earlier findings revealed that most TCR beta V segments proved productive either about 87% or about 30% of the time. Cytomegalovirus-associated TCR beta chains were listed, numbering some 170.

V was pared by 5 bases and J by 1 base, with 20 bases between. The CDR3 extends over 17 amino acids. Germline assignment: CDR1 SGHTA and CDR2 FQGNSA. Points on this clone: Its cognate antigen is unknown.

The PCR contained 60 Vbeta and 13 Jbeta primers. Repertoires were generated with immunoSEQ multiplex PCR, while TCRdb's copy carries only in-frame clones and drops some. This table holds 90,000 to 95,000 clones, around 78% found once. The rearrangement joins TRBV7-2 to TRBJ2-5; tentative D call: TRBD1 (6 bases). This receptor was obtained from a man aged 25-45 years in good health and CMV-seronegative. Sequenced sample: PBMCs. The CDR3 sequence: CASSPLKDSQLQETQYF. The CDR3 DNA reads TGTGCCAGCAGCCCACTTAAGGACAGCCAGCTCCAAGAGACCCAGTACTTC.